The 27 T cell receptor beta chains below were found in one sample sequenced in a study of blood T cell repertoires in COVID-19. Some clones are missing from TCRdb's copy, which holds only in-frame ones; the method was immunoSEQ multiplex PCR. The sample includes approximately 210,000 clones, 86% of them seen just once. Sequenced material: peripheral blood. The receptors here all came from a young man who had recovered from COVID-19.

J is TRBJ2-3 and V is TRBV19, with 10 bases identical to TRBD2. V dropped 3 bases and J dropped 3; count of bases not matched to a gene: 9. This CDR3 region has 17 residues. From germline, CDR1 is LNHDA and CDR2 SQIVND (reference sequence). CDR3 sequence (DNA): TGTGCCAGTAGTATTCGCCGGACTAGCGGTTATACAGATACGCAGTATTTT. Its translation is CASSIRRTSGYTDTQYF. Full variable domain (rest looked up from reference TRBV19 and TRBJ2-3): DGGITQSPKYLFRKEGQNVTLSCEQNLNHDAMYWYRQDPGQGLRLIYYSQIVNDFQKGDIAEGYSVSREKKESFPLTVTSAQKNPTAFYLCASSIRRTSGYTDTQYFGPGTRLTVL.

The chain uses TRBV6-1 and TRBJ2-7; 7 bases line up with TRBD2. V trimming: 3 bases; J trimming: 0 bases; junction bases outside the gene matches: 8. This CDR3 is built from 16 residues. Germline assignment: CDR1 MNHNS and CDR2 SASEGT. CDR3 sequence reads: CASSDQNGDYSYEQYF. The CDR3 coding sequence is TGTGCCAGCAGTGATCAAAACGGGGACTACTCCTACGAGCAGTACTTC.

The V and J genes are TRBV7-7 and TRBJ2-7; TRBD2 agrees at 11 bases. Per the germline V gene, CDR1 is SSHAT and CDR2 is FNYEAQ (reference sequence). With V trimmed by 5 bases and J by 4 bases, 10 bases remained unmatched. This CDR3 comprises 16 residues. CDR3 region: CASSPQTSGAIYEQYF. The CDR3 coding sequence is TGTGCCAGCAGCCCTCAGACTAGCGGGGCGATATACGAGCAGTACTTC. The full variable domain, rest sourced from reference TRBV7-7 and TRBJ2-7, is GAGVSQSPRYKVTKRGQDVTLRCDPISSHATLYWYQQALGQGPEFLTYFNYEAQPDKSGLPSDRFSAERPEGSISTLTIQRTEQRDSAMYRCASSPQTSGAIYEQYFGPGTRLTVT.

The chain is built from TRBV15 and TRBJ2-2; TRBD2 aligns across 11 bases. CDR3 length: 17 residues. CDR1 is LNHNV, CDR2 YYDKDF, per germline (reference sequence). V dropped 8 bases and J dropped 1; count of bases not matched to a gene: 9. The CDR3 reads CATFHSLAGGNTGELFF. The DNA for the CDR3 is TGTGCCACCTTTCACAGCCTAGCGGGGGGGAACACCGGGGAGCTGTTTTTT.

This clone has just one count. V usage is TRBV7-9 and J usage is TRBJ2-5; D is possibly TRBD2 (6 bases). CDR1 and CDR2 (germline): SEHNR, FQNEAQ (reference sequence). Trimming stripped 1 base from V and 2 bases from J, with 23 bases between. This CDR3 is built from 19 residues. The CDR3 protein is CASSLVLRILAGRQETQYF. Written as DNA, the CDR3 is TGTGCCAGCAGCTTAGTTCTTCGCATTTTGGCGGGGCGTCAAGAGACCCAGTACTTC.

The chain couples TRBV5-1 to TRBJ1-4, with 7 positions matching TRBD1. The ends lost 0 bases at V and 2 bases at J; junction bases unmatched: 4. The CDR3 has 16 residues. From germline, CDR1 is SGHRS and CDR2 YFSETQ. CDR3 loop: CASSLGDSGTNEKLFF. In DNA form, the CDR3 reads TGCGCCAGCAGCTTGGGGGACAGCGGGACTAATGAAAAACTGTTTTTT.

The rearrangement joins TRBV10-1 to TRBJ2-2, with 9 positions matching TRBD2. From germline, CDR1 is WNHNN and CDR2 SYGVQD (reference sequence). The CDR3 is 16 amino acids. Germline trimming cut 2 bases from V and 1 base from J; bases unmatched to any gene: 2. CDR3 DNA: TGCGCCAGCAGTGAGCCTAGCGGGGTGAACACCGGGGAGCTGTTTTTT. This encodes CASSEPSGVNTGELFF.

The V and J genes are TRBV4-1 and TRBJ1-4; 11 bases are shared with TRBD1. The CDR3 sequence is 20 residues long. The V and J ends lost 0 bases and 5 bases, in that order; junction bases with no gene match: 14. Germline V gene data show CDR1 as MGHRA and CDR2 as YSYEKL. The CDR3 bases are TGCGCCAGCAGCCAAGAGGCCACCGGGACAGGGGGTTTTTTGAATGAAAAACTGTTTTTT. It is translated as CASSQEATGTGGFLNEKLFF.

J is TRBJ1-3 and V is TRBV12-5, with D uncertain. There are 15 residues in the CDR3. Germline V gene data show CDR1 as LGHNT and CDR2 as FRNRAP. With 2 bases removed from V and 2 bases from J, the gap between germline ends came to 10 bases. The CDR3 spells CASGLLGGTGNTIYF. The CDR3 DNA follows: TGTGCTAGTGGTTTGCTAGGAGGGACTGGAAACACCATATATTTT.

J is TRBJ2-5 and V is TRBV5-4; 7 nucleotides align to TRBD1. Germline V gene lookup returns CDR1 SGHNT and CDR2 YYREEE (reference sequence). This CDR3 region has 14 residues. V dropped 4 bases and J dropped 4; count of bases not matched to a gene: 7. The DNA of the CDR3 is TGTGCCAGCAGCGTCTGGACAGGCCGAGAGACCCAGTACTTC. As protein: CASSVWTGRETQYF.

The chain links TRBV10-3 to TRBJ1-1; 7 positions match TRBD1. This CDR3 is built from 11 residues. Germline V gene data show CDR1 as ENHRY and CDR2 as SYGVKD. The V gene end was trimmed by 11 bases and the J gene end by 3 bases; junction bases not matched to a gene: 3. The CDR3 sequence: CAVQGDTEAFF. In DNA, the CDR3 is TGTGCCGTTCAGGGGGACACTGAAGCTTTCTTT.

V gene TRBV7-8 combines with J gene TRBJ1-1, with TRBD1 as a possible D gene (5 bases). The V end was cut by 2 bases, the J end by 2 bases, with 21 bases between. The CDR3 consists of 18 residues. CDR1 is SGHVS and CDR2 is FQNEAQ in the germline V gene. Written as DNA, the CDR3 is TGTGCCAGCAGCTTAATGGGCAGGAGGGGTGGGGTAAACACTGAAGCTTTCTTT. It translates to CASSLMGRRGGVNTEAFF.

The chain uses TRBV24-1 and TRBJ2-3; maybe TRBD2 (7 bases). The CDR3 loop spans 16 amino acids. V was clipped by 5 bases and J by 2 bases, with 16 bases between them. Germline CDR1 KGHDR, CDR2 SFDVKD. The CDR3: CATSGKGGYFTDTQYF. The CDR3 DNA follows: TGTGCCACCAGTGGGAAGGGGGGGTATTTCACAGATACGCAGTATTTT.

This rearrangement joins TRBV5-1 to TRBJ2-1, with 11 bases matching TRBD2. V was pared by 4 bases and J by 4 bases, with 4 bases of the junction left unmatched. Germline-derived CDR1 and CDR2 are SGHRS and YFSETQ. This CDR3 contains 15 residues. The CDR3 loop is CASSQGTSGYNEQFF. For the CDR3, the DNA is TGCGCCAGCAGCCAGGGGACTAGCGGTTACAATGAGCAGTTCTTC.

V and J are TRBV6-5 and TRBJ2-7; D perhaps matches TRBD1 (5 bases). Germline CDR1 is MNHEY and CDR2 is SVGAGI. The CDR3 runs to 13 residues. V lost 7 bases to trimming and J lost 7 bases, with 17 bases between them. CDR3 sequence (DNA): TGTGCCAGCACTTTACAGACTGGGGCGGAGCAGTACTTC. Amino acids: CASTLQTGAEQYF.

A single count supports this clone. The chain's CDR3 is CASSPGVSGGYTF. The CDR3 bases are TGCGCCAGCAGCCCAGGGGTCTCGGGAGGCTACACCTTC. The rearrangement uses TRBV5-1 and TRBJ1-2, with a weak D call TRBD1 (6 bases). The length of the CDR3 is 13 residues. Germline assignment: CDR1 SGHRS and CDR2 YFSETQ. The V and J ends lost 4 bases and 8 bases respectively, with 15 bases between them.

This chain links TRBV3-1 (or the pseudogene TRBV3-2) with TRBJ1-6; 7 bases map to TRBD1. The germline V gene has CDR1 LGHDT and CDR2 YNNKEL (reference sequence). The CDR3 covers 16 residues. V lost 3 bases and J lost 6; bases outside the gene matches: 8. CDR3 bases: TGTGCCAGCAGCCACACCCGGGACAGATCTAATTCACCCCTCCACTTT. It codes for CASSHTRDRSNSPLHF.

The rearrangement links TRBV4-2 to TRBJ1-6; no clear D gene. The CDR3 extends over 14 amino acids. Trimming took 1 base from V and 5 from J, leaving 6 bases between them. Germline CDR1 reads LGHNA; CDR2 reads YNFKEQ. The CDR3 loop is CASSQGRNNSPLHF. For the CDR3, the DNA is TGTGCCAGCAGCCAAGGGAGGAATAATTCACCCCTCCACTTT.

This clone was detected only once. The chain combines TRBV3-1 (or the pseudogene TRBV3-2) with TRBJ2-7; TRBD1 might be the D (5 bases). V dropped 4 bases and J dropped 4 bases, with 11 bases sitting between them. CDR1 and CDR2 from the germline V gene are LGHDT and YNNKEL (reference sequence). The CDR3 has 13 residues. CDR3: CASSRLDIYEQYF. The CDR3 region has the DNA TGTGCCAGCAGCCGACTGGACATTTACGAGCAGTACTTC.

The V call is TRBV18, the J call TRBJ2-7, with 9 bases identical to TRBD1. Germline CDR1 and CDR2: KGHSH and LQKENI. This CDR3 comprises 15 residues. V trimming: 6 bases; J trimming: 0 bases; junction bases outside the gene matches: 6. In DNA, the CDR3 is TGTGCCAGCTCTCGGGGACAGGGCAGCTCCTACGAGCAGTACTTC. The encoded protein is CASSRGQGSSYEQYF.

The rearrangement links TRBV5-1 to TRBJ2-7, with a weak D call TRBD2 (6 bases). The V gene lost 4 bases and the J gene lost 4 bases, with 21 bases spanning the gap. This CDR3 has 16 residues. CDR1 and CDR2 (germline): SGHRS, YFSETQ. CDR3 bases: TGCGCCAGCAGCCCCGGCGGGGCAGGGAAAGGGTACGAGCAGTACTTC. Its protein is CASSPGGAGKGYEQYF.

The CDR3 reads CSVGGRATGGDTIYF. The CDR3 DNA is TGCAGCGTTGGGGGCCGGGCAACCGGCGGGGACACCATATATTTT. The chain carries TRBV29-1 and TRBJ1-3; D is possibly TRBD1 (5 bases). Between the trimmed V and J ends, which lost 4 bases and 8 bases, there was a span of 21 bases. From germline, CDR1 is SQVTM and CDR2 ANQGSEA. The CDR3 is 15 amino acids.

The chain couples TRBV10-1 to TRBJ1-3; 8 bases agree with TRBD1. This CDR3 has 13 amino acids. Germline values: CDR1 WNHNN, CDR2 SYGVQD (reference sequence). Unmatched junction bases numbered 0, after V lost 4 bases and J lost 4 bases. CDR3: CASSGQGGNTIYF. The CDR3 nucleotides are TGCGCCAGCAGTGGACAGGGGGGAAACACCATATATTTT.

This clone has just one count. The rearrangement uses TRBV19 and TRBJ1-1, with a weak D call TRBD1 (6 bases). V was clipped by 5 bases and J by 3 bases, with 10 bases between them. This CDR3 is built from 13 residues. Germline CDR1 reads LNHDA; CDR2 reads SQIVND (reference sequence). CDR3 sequence (DNA): TGTGCCAGTAGTTTCAGGGGCTACACTGAAGCTTTCTTT. Its protein is CASSFRGYTEAFF.

This clone has only a few counts. The V call is TRBV5-1, the J call TRBJ1-1; D perhaps matches TRBD1 (5 bases). Trimming cost V 1 base and J 3 bases, with 10 bases left between them. The CDR3 sequence is 14 residues long. Germline assignment: CDR1 SGHRS and CDR2 YFSETQ. In DNA form, the CDR3 reads TGCGCCAGCAGCTTGAAGGGCAGGGACACTGAAGCTTTCTTT. Translated: CASSLKGRDTEAFF.

V is TRBV25-1 and J is TRBJ2-1; D gene ambiguous. In germline, CDR1 is MGHDK, CDR2 SYGVNS. Deletions cut 10 bases from V and 8 bases from J, with 18 bases between. This CDR3 is 13 amino acids long. The CDR3 DNA follows: TGTGCCACAAAAACCTCCCTGAGGTATGAGCAGTTCTTC. Its translation: CATKTSLRYEQFF.

V gene TRBV9 combines with J gene TRBJ2-5, with TRBD1 matching 8 bases. The CDR3 sequence is 14 residues long. Germline lookup yields CDR1 SGDLS and CDR2 YYNGEE. The J segment lost 7 bases and the V segment lost 7 bases, leaving 12 bases of the junction unmatched. CDR3: CASSRDRTLGTQYF. The CDR3 nucleotides are TGTGCCAGCTCTCGGGACAGGACACTAGGGACCCAGTACTTC. The full variable domain, completed using reference TRBV9 and TRBJ2-5, is DSGVTQTPKHLITATGQRVTLRCSPRSGDLSVYWYQQSLDQGLQFLIQYYNGEERAKGNILERFSAQQFPDLHSELNLSSLELGDSALYFCASSRDRTLGTQYFGPGTRLLVL.